This T cell receptor beta chain emerged from a study of blood T cell repertoires in COVID-19. Study-wide context: PBMCs, B-cell-depleted T cells, or T cells provided the cDNA or gDNA that made up the material.

V was trimmed by 6 bases and J by 4 bases, leaving 15 bases between them. Germline lookup yields CDR1 MDHEN and CDR2 SYDVKM. The CDR3 consists of 14 residues. Generated by immunoSEQ multiplex PCR, the TCRdb table keeps only in-frame clones and is missing some. Seen here are 150,000 to 200,000 clones, approximately 80% observed once, and the top ten hold approximately 16%. The material sequenced was PBMCs or T cells enriched from blood (not recorded which). The chain has TRBV28 and TRBJ1-2; D gene ambiguous. This clonotype was sampled from a man in his forties or fifties who had recovered from COVID-19. This CDR3 reads CASRRRERIYGYTF. CDR3 nucleotides: TGTGCCAGCAGACGGAGGGAGAGGATCTATGGCTACACCTTC.